The clone carrying this T cell receptor beta chain appeared a few times. Antigen: not known. TCRdb fed the RT-PCR reads into MiXCR, producing one record per CDR3 protein. The profile shows about 650,000 distinct CDR3 sequences, approximately 14% of them singletons. These data belong to a study of response to subunit inactivated influenza vaccine. Notes on the study in general: Each seasonal flu vaccination may recruit only limited new T cells, authors suggested.

The CDR3 contains 14 residues. V lost 1 base to trimming and J lost 0 bases, with 6 bases between them. CDR1 KGHSH and CDR2 LQKENI come from the germline V gene. The sample was PBMCs from blood, taken about 12 days after vaccination. The clonotype originates from a man between 45 and 60 years old who received an inactivated influenza vaccine. V and J are TRBV18 and TRBJ1-2, with D uncertain. The CDR3 DNA reads TGTGCCAGCTCACCACAGGGAACTAACTATGGCTACACCTTC. Translating gives CASSPQGTNYGYTF.